Listed here are 3 T cell receptor beta chains from one sample, sequenced in a study of blood T cell repertoires in COVID-19. The method was immunoSEQ multiplex PCR; TCRdb's version includes in-frame clones alone and lacks a portion of them. The table has about 160,000 clones, around 81% seen once. Input material: peripheral blood. Receptors originate from a man aged 55-75 years with active or convalescent COVID-19.

This chain joins TRBV7-2 and TRBJ2-5, with D maybe TRBD2 (6 bases). The CDR3 sequence is 14 residues long. Germline V CDR1 and CDR2: SGHTA, FQGNSA. V lost 2 bases, J lost 3 bases, and 10 bases lay in between. In nucleotides, the CDR3 is TGTGCCAGCAGCTTAAATGAGCGGGAAGAGACCCAGTACTTC. It codes for CASSLNEREETQYF.

The rearrangement links TRBV7-2 to TRBJ2-7; 8 bases are a match to TRBD2. The junction had 5 bases not matched to a gene; V was cut back by 5 bases and J by 2 bases. Germline CDR1 SGHTA, CDR2 FQGNSA. The CDR3 is 14 residues long. The CDR3 region is CASSPRGGPYEQYF. In DNA, the CDR3 is TGTGCCAGCAGCCCACGGGGGGGGCCCTACGAGCAGTACTTC.

CDR3 loop: CASRSPGQGTPYEQYF. Here the CDR3 DNA reads TGTGCCAGCAGATCACCGGGACAGGGTACCCCCTACGAGCAGTACTTC. This chain connects TRBV5-5 to TRBJ2-7; the match to TRBD1 covers 9 bases. This CDR3 region has 16 residues. The V gene end was trimmed by 5 bases and the J gene end by 2 bases; junction bases not matched to a gene: 11. The germline V gene has CDR1 SGHKS and CDR2 YYEKEE (reference sequence).